The 22 T cell receptor beta chains presented below share a single source sample, sequenced in a study of control samples from healthy donors and cancer patients. TCRdb's table, derived via immunoSEQ multiplex PCR, lists solely in-frame clones and lacks some. The table lists around 30,000 clones, 65% to 90% of them singletons. The sequencing input was PBMCs. The source is a woman in her fifties or sixties with head and neck cancer.

This clone has just a few counts. This chain links TRBV6-6 with TRBJ1-1; 7 nucleotides match TRBD1. The V and J ends lost 8 bases and 4 bases, in that order; junction bases with no gene match: 10. This CDR3 has 14 residues. In germline, CDR1 is MNHNY, CDR2 SVGAGI (reference sequence). CDR3 sequence: CASGPTGSVTEAFF. The CDR3 nucleotides are TGTGCCAGCGGCCCGACAGGGTCGGTCACTGAAGCTTTCTTT.

The chain combines TRBV7-6 with TRBJ2-7; D tentatively fits TRBD1 or TRBD2 (7 bases each). V gave up 0 bases and J gave up 4 bases, with 13 bases separating them. This CDR3 spans 15 amino acids. Germline loops: CDR1 SGHVS, CDR2 FNYEAQ. The CDR3 nucleotides are TGTGCCAGCAGCTTAGCCCAGGGGGGGGCTTACGAGCAGTACTTC. This translates into CASSLAQGGAYEQYF.

The rearrangement links TRBV6-2 or TRBV6-3 to TRBJ2-7; 7 positions match TRBD1. The J segment lost 4 bases and the V segment lost 6 bases, leaving 6 bases of the junction unmatched. The CDR3 contains 13 residues. Germline V gene sequence: CDR1 MNHEY, CDR2 SVGEGT. CDR3 DNA sequence: TGTGCCAGCAGCCAGACAGGGTTATACGAGCAGTACTTC. Translated, it gives CASSQTGLYEQYF.

J is TRBJ2-2 and V is TRBV9; 7 nucleotides align to TRBD2. Per the germline V gene, CDR1 is SGDLS and CDR2 is YYNGEE. This CDR3 spans 15 amino acids. After removal of 0 bases from V and 6 bases from J, the junction contained 5 bases not matched to a gene. The DNA for the CDR3 is TGTGCCAGCAGCGTAGTCTGGGGGGGACCCGGGGAGCTGTTTTTT. Residues: CASSVVWGGPGELFF.

The genes are TRBV10-1 and TRBJ2-3, with 8 bases fitting TRBD1. CDR1 WNHNN and CDR2 SYGVQD come from the germline V gene (reference sequence). This CDR3 has 15 amino acids. The V gene end was trimmed by 3 bases and the J gene end by 1 base; junction bases not matched to a gene: 3. The CDR3 here is CASSDQGQGTDTQYF. CDR3 DNA: TGCGCCAGCAGTGACCAGGGACAGGGCACAGATACGCAGTATTTT.

V is TRBV6-1 and J is TRBJ1-1; unclear D gene. V lost 2 bases, J lost 4 bases, and 8 bases lay in between. This CDR3 is built from 13 residues. Germline V lookup: CDR1 MNHNS, CDR2 SASEGT. The CDR3 sequence: CASSERQATEAFF. For the CDR3, the DNA is TGTGCCAGCAGTGAAAGGCAGGCCACTGAAGCTTTCTTT.

The rearrangement links TRBV6-5 to TRBJ1-5; D uncertain. This CDR3 contains 14 residues. The germline V gene encodes CDR1 MNHEY and CDR2 SVGAGI. V was shortened by 4 bases and J by 4 bases, with 11 bases between the two germline ends. The CDR3: CASSSQRNNQPQHF. As DNA, the CDR3 is TGTGCCAGCAGTTCACAGCGGAATAATCAGCCCCAGCATTTT.

This sequence joins TRBV7-2 and TRBJ2-2, with 10 bases matching TRBD2. From germline, CDR1 is SGHTA and CDR2 FQGNSA. V was pared by 4 bases and J by 1 base, with 3 bases of the junction left unmatched. The CDR3 covers 16 residues. Here the CDR3 reads CASSWRTSGNTGELFF. Written as DNA, the CDR3 is TGTGCCAGCAGCTGGAGGACTAGCGGGAACACCGGGGAGCTGTTTTTT.

CDR3 residues: CATSDSPGQGLSKNNEQFF. The CDR3 DNA is TGTGCCACCAGTGATTCACCGGGACAGGGGCTGAGCAAGAACAATGAGCAGTTCTTC. This chain links TRBV24-1 with TRBJ2-1; 10 positions match TRBD1. Germline CDR1 KGHDR, CDR2 SFDVKD. This CDR3 spans 19 amino acids. The ends lost 2 bases at V and 5 bases at J; junction bases unmatched: 14.

The rearrangement links TRBV7-3 to TRBJ2-2, with TRBD2 matching over 7 bases. Germline V gene sequence: CDR1 SGHTA, CDR2 FQGTGA. The V and J ends lost 2 bases and 3 bases, in that order; junction bases with no gene match: 3. The CDR3 is 15 amino acids. The CDR3 protein is CASSLVGGDTGELFF. The CDR3 DNA sequence: TGTGCCAGCAGCTTAGTGGGAGGGGACACCGGGGAGCTGTTTTTT.

The V gene is TRBV7-6, the J gene TRBJ1-4; 10 nucleotides line up with TRBD1. V lost 5 bases, J lost 3 bases, and 12 bases stayed unmatched. The germline V gene encodes CDR1 SGHVS and CDR2 FNYEAQ. CDR3 length: 18 amino acids. The CDR3 sequence: CASSPAPRQGASNEKLFF. Here the CDR3 DNA reads TGTGCCAGCAGCCCCGCTCCTCGACAGGGGGCGTCTAATGAAAAACTGTTTTTT.

This clone has a handful of counts. V gene TRBV7-2 combines with J gene TRBJ2-7, with D perhaps TRBD2 (6 bases). Trimming removed 0 bases from V and 3 bases from J, with 9 bases in between. CDR1 is SGHTA, CDR2 FQGNSA, per germline. The CDR3 loop spans 14 amino acids. CDR3 region: CASSLASGDYEQYF. CDR3 nucleotide sequence: TGTGCCAGCAGCTTAGCTAGCGGAGACTACGAGCAGTACTTC.

The chain couples TRBV6-5 to TRBJ2-2; D may be TRBD1 (5 bases). V was trimmed by 6 bases and J by 2 bases, leaving 13 bases between them. CDR3 length: 15 residues. Germline values: CDR1 MNHEY, CDR2 SVGAGI. The CDR3 here is CASSVAGFNTGELFF. CDR3 DNA sequence: TGTGCCAGCAGCGTAGCAGGGTTTAACACCGGGGAGCTGTTTTTT.

This sequence joins TRBV6-5 and TRBJ1-6, with D possibly TRBD1 on 6 matching bases. The V end lost 0 bases, the J end lost 8 bases, and 11 bases lay between the germline ends. CDR3 length: 15 amino acids. The germline V gene has CDR1 MNHEY and CDR2 SVGAGI. CDR3 sequence reads: CASSYSGGQDSPLHF. CDR3 DNA sequence: TGTGCCAGCAGTTACTCTGGGGGGCAGGATTCACCCCTCCACTTT.

V usage is TRBV5-1 and J usage is TRBJ2-3, with D possibly being TRBD2 (6 bases). V lost 6 bases to trimming and J lost 1 base, with 12 bases between them. The CDR3 has 14 residues. CDR1 is SGHRS, CDR2 YFSETQ, per germline. This CDR3 is CASKGTLGTDTQYF. The CDR3 DNA is TGCGCCAGCAAGGGGACTCTTGGCACAGATACGCAGTATTTT.

The chain carries TRBV11-3 and TRBJ1-1; no definite D call. Trimming cost V 5 bases and J 8 bases, with 18 bases left between them. Germline CDR1 and CDR2: SGHNT and YENEEA. The CDR3 contains 14 residues. In nucleotides, the CDR3 is TGTGCCAGCAGCCCCAACCCGACATCGTGGGAAGCTTTCTTT. This gives the protein CASSPNPTSWEAFF.

The chain employs TRBV27 and TRBJ1-6, with D tentatively TRBD1 (5 bases). Germline assignment: CDR1 MNHEY and CDR2 SMNVEV (reference sequence). CDR3 size: 15 residues. Trimming removed 6 bases at V and 13 bases at J, with 22 bases between. The CDR3 DNA sequence: TGTGCCAGCAGCCCCCCCGGCAGGGAAATTTACCCCCTCCACTTT. Translated, it gives CASSPPGREIYPLHF.

The chain carries TRBV19 and TRBJ1-1; D is perhaps TRBD1 (5 bases). V gave up 9 bases and J gave up 5 bases, with 19 bases separating them. Germline values: CDR1 LNHDA, CDR2 SQIVND (reference sequence). The CDR3 covers 14 residues. Written as DNA, the CDR3 is TGTGCCAGCCTTACCCGGGGCGCGAGGACTGAAGCTTTCTTT. As protein: CASLTRGARTEAFF.

A single count supports this clone. CDR3 DNA: TGTGCCACCAGAACGGGAGGACCCTACGAGCAGTACTTC. Translation gives CATRTGGPYEQYF. V gene TRBV2 combines with J gene TRBJ2-7; TRBD2 matches at 7 bases. Per germline, CDR1 SNHLY and CDR2 FYNNEI. This CDR3 is built from 13 residues. V gave up 10 bases and J gave up 2 bases; unmatched junction bases: 8.

The CDR3 sequence is CASSQGLASGGPGDTQYF. In nucleotides, the CDR3 is TGCGCCAGCAGCCAAGGGCTTGCTAGCGGGGGCCCGGGGGATACGCAGTATTTT. The V call is TRBV4-1, the J call TRBJ2-3; TRBD2 agrees at 10 bases. This CDR3 is 18 amino acids long. The ends lost 1 base at V and 6 bases at J; junction bases unmatched: 13. CDR1 and CDR2 from the germline V gene are MGHRA and YSYEKL.

J is TRBJ1-1 and V is TRBV12-5, with TRBD1 as a possible D gene (6 bases). This CDR3 is built from 14 residues. The V gene's germline CDR1 is LGHNT and CDR2 FRNRAP. Trimming pared 1 base from V and 4 bases from J, leaving 10 bases between. The CDR3 DNA is TGTGCTAGTGGTTTGGACGGGGGCGTCACTGAAGCTTTCTTT. It encodes CASGLDGGVTEAFF.

The gene calls are TRBV18 and TRBJ1-1; 7 bases agree with TRBD1. Germline CDR1 reads KGHSH; CDR2 reads LQKENI. V trimming: 0 bases; J trimming: 3 bases; junction bases outside the gene matches: 4. There are 15 residues in the CDR3. CDR3 loop: CASSPPTGRDTEAFF. Here the CDR3 DNA reads TGTGCCAGCTCACCACCGACAGGGAGGGACACTGAAGCTTTCTTT.